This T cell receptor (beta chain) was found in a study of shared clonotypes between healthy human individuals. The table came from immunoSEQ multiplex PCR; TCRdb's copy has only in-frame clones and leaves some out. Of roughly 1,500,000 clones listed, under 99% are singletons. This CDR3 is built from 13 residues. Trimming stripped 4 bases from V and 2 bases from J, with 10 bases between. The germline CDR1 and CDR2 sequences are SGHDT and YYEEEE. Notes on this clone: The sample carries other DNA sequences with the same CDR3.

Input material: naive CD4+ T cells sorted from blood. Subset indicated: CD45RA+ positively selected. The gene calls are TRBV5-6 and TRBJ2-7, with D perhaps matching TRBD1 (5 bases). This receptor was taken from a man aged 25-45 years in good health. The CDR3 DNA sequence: TGTGCCAGCAGCCGTGACAGAGCCTACGAGCAGTACTTC. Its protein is CASSRDRAYEQYF.